The clone carrying this T cell receptor beta chain was recorded only once. Libraries were prepared by immunoSEQ multiplex PCR; TCRdb keeps only in-frame clonotypes and omits some of them. The sample shows 130,000 to 150,000 clones, 75% to 85% of them seen only once. This record comes from a study of blood T cell repertoires in COVID-19. Study overall: T cells, B-cell-depleted T cells, or PBMCs provided the cDNA or gDNA that served as material.

Germline V gene sequence: CDR1 SGHTA, CDR2 FQGNSA. The V and J ends lost 5 bases and 4 bases respectively, with 15 bases between them. The CDR3 loop spans 15 amino acids. The receptor's source is a man in his sixties with active or convalescent COVID-19. The material sequenced was peripheral blood. V and J are TRBV7-2 and TRBJ2-1; D not certain. The CDR3 DNA is TGTGCCAGCAGCCCCTCTCCAGGCCCGTACAATGAGCAGTTCTTC. Protein: CASSPSPGPYNEQFF.